This T cell receptor beta chain stems from a study of blood T cell repertoires in COVID-19. Study in general: From the United States, Italy and Spain came samples of acute and convalescent COVID-19.

TCRdb's table, derived via immunoSEQ multiplex PCR, lists solely in-frame clones and lacks some. The sample contains 90,000 or so clones, about nine tenths of which appear only once. This clone has a single count. The sequenced sample consisted of peripheral blood. The receptor was isolated from a human donor with active COVID-19. The donor label of this sample is uncertain.

This CDR3 reads CASSIPTAYTEAFF. CDR3 sequence (DNA): TGTGCCAGTAGTATCCCGACAGCCTACACTGAAGCTTTCTTT. The chain employs TRBV19 and TRBJ1-1; D perhaps matches TRBD1 (5 bases). From germline, CDR1 is LNHDA and CDR2 SQIVND (reference sequence). This CDR3 spans 14 amino acids. V gave up 3 bases and J gave up 3 bases, with 11 bases separating them.